This T cell receptor beta chain originates from a study of blood T cell repertoires in COVID-19. Whole-study context: The United States, Italy and Spain were the sources of the acute and convalescent COVID-19 samples. From T cells, B-cell-depleted T cells, or PBMCs came the material, which was cDNA or gDNA.

Sequenced by immunoSEQ multiplex PCR; TCRdb stores in-frame clones only, minus some. Altogether approximately 80,000 clones are present, around 89% being singletons, with the ten largest covering about 7%. The CDR3 contains 14 residues. Germline CDR1 reads SGHRS; CDR2 reads YFSETQ. V was cut by 3 bases and J by 8 bases, with 17 bases left in between. This clonotype originated in a woman older than 75 with acute or convalescent COVID-19. The chain couples TRBV5-1 to TRBJ1-2, with a weak D call TRBD1 (6 bases). The sample taken for sequencing was peripheral blood. In DNA form, the CDR3 reads TGCGCCAGCAGCTACCGGGACACCCAAGGGGGCTACACCTTC. Amino acid sequence: CASSYRDTQGGYTF.